These T cell receptor beta chains were read from a single sample in a study of control samples from healthy donors and cancer patients. Clones were sequenced by immunoSEQ multiplex PCR, and TCRdb holds only the in-frame ones, with some missing. The table shows under 200,000 clones, with just over 95% occurring only once. Material: blood. Receptor source: a woman aged 30 to 39 in good health. The CDR3 runs from the conserved cysteine through the conserved F or W. A D gene is named only where the DNA matches it firmly. Only some rows state a clone size, as once, few, many or a class for expanded clones.

abundance,v_gene,d_gene,len,j_gene,CDR3aa,CDR3nt
-,TRBV12-3/TRBV12-4,-,13,TRBJ1-5,CASSLVRGLPQHF,TGTGCCAGCAGTTTAGTGAGGGGTTTGCCCCAGCATTTT
-,TRBV11-2,-,14,TRBJ1-2,CASSLDPRADGYTF,TGTGCCAGCAGCTTAGACCCCAGGGCCGATGGCTACACCTTC
-,TRBV14,TRBD2,23,TRBJ2-3,CASSQDWHPGTSGRAASTDTQYF,TGTGCCAGCAGCCAAGATTGGCATCCCGGGACTAGCGGGAGGGCCGCATCCACAGATACGCAGTATTTT
once,TRBV7-3,-,16,TRBJ2-3,CASSQKGGTSTDTQYF,TGTGCCAGCAGCCAAAAAGGGGGGACTAGCACAGATACGCAGTATTTT
-,TRBV7-6,TRBD2,17,TRBJ2-5,CASSPWTSGGAGETQYF,TGTGCCAGCAGCCCATGGACTAGCGGGGGGGCTGGGGAGACCCAGTACTTC
-,TRBV7-9,TRBD1,15,TRBJ1-2,CASSLISTHRGGYTF,TGTGCCAGCAGCTTAATCTCCACGCACAGGGGTGGCTACACCTTC
-,TRBV5-6,-,15,TRBJ2-7,CASSPPGTDSYEQYF,TGTGCCAGCAGCCCACCCGGGACTGACTCCTACGAGCAGTACTTC
-,TRBV10-3,-,15,TRBJ1-2,CAIRLLEGEGYGYTF,TGTGCCATCAGACTCTTAGAAGGGGAAGGCTATGGCTACACCTTC
-,TRBV11-2,-,13,TRBJ1-6,CASGEGERVSPHF,TGTGCCAGCGGGGAGGGAGAGAGGGTCAGTCCCCACTTT
-,TRBV7-8,TRBD1,16,TRBJ1-1,CASSLTRDSRDTEAFF,TGTGCCAGCAGCTTAACCCGGGACAGTCGGGACACTGAAGCTTTCTTT
-,TRBV6-6,-,13,TRBJ1-6,CASSDRNNSPLHF,TGTGCCAGCAGCGACAGGAATAATTCACCCCTCCACTTT
once,TRBV19,TRBD1,15,TRBJ1-2,CASENSPGGNYGYTF,TGTGCCAGCGAAAACTCTCCAGGGGGTAACTATGGCTACACCTTC
-,TRBV4-1,-,16,TRBJ1-1,CASSHLAGQGNTEAFF,TGCGCCAGCAGCCACCTGGCGGGGCAGGGAAACACTGAAGCTTTCTTT
-,TRBV6-1,-,18,TRBJ1-4,CASSELAPVEFPNEKLFF,TGTGCCAGCAGTGAACTGGCTCCGGTGGAGTTCCCCAATGAAAAACTGTTTTTT
-,TRBV28,TRBD1,16,TRBJ1-6,CASSEDRAPYNSPLHF,TGTGCCAGCAGTGAGGACAGGGCCCCCTATAATTCACCCCTCCACTTT
-,TRBV3-1/TRBV3-2,-,12,TRBJ2-7,CASSQTSYEQYF,TGTGCCAGCAGCCAAACTAGCTACGAGCAGTACTTC
-,TRBV7-8,TRBD2,15,TRBJ2-7,CASSLGGGSPYEQYF,TGTGCCAGCAGCTTAGGCGGGGGTTCCCCCTACGAGCAGTACTTC
-,TRBV5-4,-,14,TRBJ1-2,CASSLPGAIYGYTF,TGTGCCAGCAGCTTGCCCGGAGCGATCTATGGCTACACCTTC
medium-sized,TRBV4-1,-,14,TRBJ1-2,CASSQDEEVGGYTF,TGCGCCAGCAGCCAAGATGAGGAGGTGGGTGGCTACACCTTC
-,TRBV7-9,TRBD2,13,TRBJ2-1,CASSRSGSGEQFF,TGTGCCAGCAGCCGTAGCGGGAGCGGTGAGCAGTTCTTC
-,TRBV19,TRBD2,16,TRBJ2-3,CASSTTSAGGTDTQYF,TGTGCCAGTAGTACGACTAGCGCGGGGGGCACAGATACGCAGTATTTT
-,TRBV20-1,-,11,TRBJ2-7,CSALPGYEQYF,TGCAGTGCGCTCCCTGGCTACGAGCAGTACTTC
-,TRBV27,TRBD1,16,TRBJ2-3,CASSSRDRGSTDTQYF,TGTGCCAGCAGTTCTAGGGACAGGGGATCTACAGATACGCAGTATTTT
-,TRBV28,-,16,TRBJ2-1,CASSTRGTPIVDEQFF,TGTGCCAGCAGTACACGCGGGACCCCGATCGTCGATGAGCAGTTCTTC
-,TRBV2,-,13,TRBJ1-6,CASRLGSNSPLHF,TGTGCCAGCAGGCTGGGTTCGAATTCACCCCTCCACTTT
once,TRBV5-1,TRBD1,15,TRBJ2-3,CASSTRTGGDYTQYF,TGCGCCAGCAGCACCAGGACAGGGGGCGATTATACGCAGTATTTT
-,TRBV6-5,-,14,TRBJ1-1,CASSFGTVAGEAFF,TGTGCCAGCAGTTTCGGGACGGTCGCCGGTGAAGCTTTCTTT
-,TRBV30,-,14,TRBJ2-1,CAWSRWIANNEQFF,TGTGCCTGGAGTAGGTGGATTGCGAACAATGAGCAGTTCTTC
-,TRBV5-1,-,14,TRBJ1-1,CASSSIGQNTEAFF,TGCGCCAGCAGCTCCATAGGGCAGAACACTGAAGCTTTCTTT
-,TRBV29-1,-,16,TRBJ2-3,CSVEGPLDTSTDTQYF,TGCAGCGTGGAGGGGCCATTGGACACTTCCACAGATACGCAGTATTTT
-,TRBV24-1,-,14,TRBJ1-5,CATSRQGVYQPQHF,TGTGCCACCAGTAGGCAGGGCGTATACCAGCCCCAGCATTTT
-,TRBV6-5,TRBD1,15,TRBJ1-5,CASVWEGQLHQPQHF,TGTGCCAGCGTGTGGGAGGGACAGTTACATCAGCCCCAGCATTTT
-,TRBV5-1,-,17,TRBJ2-1,CASSGLATGFSYNEQFF,TGCGCCAGCAGCGGCCTTGCTACGGGGTTCTCCTACAATGAGCAGTTCTTC
-,TRBV10-2,TRBD1,15,TRBJ1-1,CASSGGTGGRTEAFF,TGCGCCAGCAGTGGCGGAACAGGGGGCAGGACTGAAGCTTTCTTT
-,TRBV5-4,-,14,TRBJ2-7,CASSLGQASYEQYF,TGTGCCAGCAGCTTGGGACAGGCATCCTACGAGCAGTACTTC
-,TRBV18,TRBD1,13,TRBJ1-2,CASSRDSNYGYTF,TGTGCCAGCTCACGGGACAGTAACTATGGCTACACCTTC
-,TRBV7-6,-,15,TRBJ2-3,CASSGRATSTDTQYF,TGTGCCAGCAGCGGACGGGCTACTAGCACAGATACGCAGTATTTT
few,TRBV2,-,15,TRBJ2-7,CASTPQWLSSYEQYF,TGTGCCAGCACTCCCCAGTGGCTGAGCTCCTACGAGCAGTACTTC
-,TRBV10-2,-,12,TRBJ1-1,CASSDRRGAVSF,TGCGCCAGCAGTGACCGGCGGGGGGCCGTAAGCTTT
-,TRBV6-5,TRBD2,14,TRBJ2-1,CAGGRLAGFNEQFF,TGTGCCGGGGGGAGGCTAGCGGGATTCAATGAGCAGTTCTTC
-,TRBV19,-,14,TRBJ1-1,CASSPTHETGEAFF,TGTGCCAGTAGTCCGACCCACGAAACGGGTGAAGCTTTCTTT
-,TRBV3-1/TRBV3-2,-,14,TRBJ2-7,CASSQDSRGYEQYF,TGTGCCAGCAGCCAAGATTCCCGGGGCTACGAGCAGTACTTC
-,TRBV11-2,-,13,TRBJ2-5,CASSFSRAETQYF,TGTGCCAGCAGCTTTTCTAGGGCGGAGACCCAGTACTTC
-,TRBV5-1,-,14,TRBJ1-4,CASSELGTIEKLFF,TGCGCCAGCAGCGAGTTAGGGACAATTGAAAAACTGTTTTTT
-,TRBV10-1,-,15,TRBJ2-5,CASSSQGNGQETQYF,TGCGCCAGCAGTTCACAGGGAAACGGCCAAGAGACCCAGTACTTC
-,TRBV29-1,-,12,TRBJ1-1,CSVEWGNTEAFF,TGCAGCGTTGAATGGGGGAACACTGAAGCTTTCTTT
-,TRBV10-3,-,11,TRBJ2-5,CATRGQETQYF,TGTGCCACCCGTGGGCAAGAGACCCAGTACTTC
-,TRBV7-9,TRBD2,17,TRBJ2-5,CASSWPKMRGADETQYF,TGTGCCAGCAGCTGGCCGAAGATGCGGGGGGCGGATGAGACCCAGTACTTC
-,TRBV7-9,-,14,TRBJ2-3,CASSAGWSTDTQYF,TGTGCCAGCAGCGCGGGGTGGAGCACAGATACGCAGTATTTT
-,TRBV6-5,-,14,TRBJ2-7,CASSYSPTPYEQYF,TGTGCCAGCAGTTACTCTCCAACCCCCTACGAGCAGTACTTC
-,TRBV4-1,TRBD1,16,TRBJ1-3,CASSPRQGPRGNTIYF,TGCGCCAGCAGCCCCAGACAGGGACCTCGGGGAAACACCATATATTTT
-,TRBV10-1,-,14,TRBJ2-3,CASSRDSPTDTQYF,TGCGCCAGCAGTAGGGACTCCCCGACAGATACGCAGTATTTT
-,TRBV3-1/TRBV3-2,TRBD1,14,TRBJ2-7,CASSLGQGLYEQYF,TGTGCCAGCAGCCTGGGACAGGGACTTTACGAGCAGTACTTC
-,TRBV30,-,15,TRBJ1-5,CAWSVAYREGQPQHF,TGTGCCTGGAGTGTAGCGTACAGGGAAGGTCAGCCCCAGCATTTT
-,TRBV10-2,-,11,TRBJ2-1,CASSLASEQFF,TGCGCCAGCAGTTTGGCTAGTGAGCAGTTCTTC
-,TRBV18,-,16,TRBJ1-5,CASSPLGPFGNQPQHF,TGTGCCAGCTCACCATTAGGGCCTTTCGGCAATCAGCCCCAGCATTTT
-,TRBV5-4,TRBD1,15,TRBJ1-1,CASSLNRGPNTEAFF,TGTGCCAGCAGCTTAAACAGGGGGCCTAACACTGAAGCTTTCTTT
once,TRBV4-2,-,17,TRBJ2-2,CASSQVGGDEYTGELFF,TGTGCCAGCAGCCAAGTGGGGGGAGATGAGTACACCGGGGAGCTGTTTTTT
-,TRBV10-3,TRBD1,16,TRBJ2-7,CAISESMTGIVYEQYF,TGTGCCATCAGTGAGTCGATGACAGGGATAGTCTACGAGCAGTACTTC
-,TRBV6-5,TRBD2,15,TRBJ2-7,CASSTQTSGAYEQYF,TGTGCCAGCAGTACCCAGACTAGCGGGGCCTACGAGCAGTACTTC